A selection of T cell receptor beta chains follows, all from one sample in a study of monozygotic twins with inflammatory bowel disease. TCRdb reprocessed the 5' RACE reads and keeps a single row for each CDR3 protein, giving no DNA. This listing includes about 380,000 distinct CDR3 sequences. Sequenced: blood. The receptors originated from a human donor with ulcerative colitis or Crohn's disease, or a healthy co-twin of an affected twin (not recorded which). Each CDR3 is given with its conserved first and last residue.

>TRBV5-1|TRBJ2-1
CASRGGASLNNEQFF
>TRBV5-1|TRBJ1-4
CASSINRGSEKLFF
>TRBV2|TRBJ1-2
CAIPFQGQVPLYGYTF
>TRBV27|TRBJ2-7
CASSSTGTSGYKQYF
>TRBV30|TRBJ2-7
CAWSVLGRGAYEQYF
>TRBV5-1|TRBJ1-5
CASSLAGEGNQPQHF
>TRBV20-1|TRBJ2-1
CSATRQGGSYNEQFF
>TRBV7-2|TRBJ2-3
CASSLNPRTPAGDTQYF
>TRBV27|TRBJ2-2
CASSSPGGYTGELFF
>TRBV9|TRBJ1-1
CASSVEGSGTEAFF
>TRBV5-1|TRBJ2-2
CASSGGLAGNTGELFF
>TRBV18|TRBJ2-7
CASSKTDSYEQYF
>TRBV27|TRBJ2-3
CASSFGRIGWDTQYF
>TRBV6-1|TRBJ2-5
CASSSGTGGSETQYF
>TRBV27|TRBJ2-2
CASSPPGTVGGELFF
>TRBV20-1|TRBJ2-3
CSARPWGRGDADTQYF
>TRBV11-2|TRBJ2-6
CASSLGTSGANVLTF
>TRBV11-2|TRBJ1-2
CASGLDLGAPGYTF
>TRBV5-1|TRBJ2-3
CASSLPDPSDTQYF
>TRBV7-8|TRBJ2-2
CASSWWENTGELFF
>TRBV24-1|TRBJ2-3
CATSDATSGVLTDTQYF
>TRBV4-2|TRBJ2-5
CASSQEGQGEGETQYF
>TRBV10-3|TRBJ2-4
CAISGSGGAKNIQYF
>TRBV9|TRBJ2-7
CASSVVPGAYEQYF
>TRBV7-2|TRBJ1-5
CASSLRQGRYSNQPQHF
>TRBV28|TRBJ2-3
CASRSTWATDTQYF